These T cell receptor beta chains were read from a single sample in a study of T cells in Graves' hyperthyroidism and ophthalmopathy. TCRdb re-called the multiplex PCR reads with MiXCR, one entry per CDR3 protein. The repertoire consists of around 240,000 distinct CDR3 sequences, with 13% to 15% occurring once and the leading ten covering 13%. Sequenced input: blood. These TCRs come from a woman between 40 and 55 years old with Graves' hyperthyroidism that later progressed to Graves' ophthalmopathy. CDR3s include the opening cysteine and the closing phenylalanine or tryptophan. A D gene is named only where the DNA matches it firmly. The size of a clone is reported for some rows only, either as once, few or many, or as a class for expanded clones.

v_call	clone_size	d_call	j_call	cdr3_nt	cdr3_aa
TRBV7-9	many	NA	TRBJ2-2	TGTGCCAGCAGCCTAGACGTGGGAGGATCTACCGGGGAGCTGTTTTTT	CASSLDVGGSTGELFF
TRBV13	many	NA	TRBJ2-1	TGTGCCAGCAGCTCGGACTTCCGCGCCGAGCAGTTCTTC	CASSSDFRAEQFF
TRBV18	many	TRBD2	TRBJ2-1	TGTGCCAGCTCACCCACAGCGGGGTCCTACAATGAGCAGTTCTTC	CASSPTAGSYNEQFF
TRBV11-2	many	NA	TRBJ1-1	TGTGCCAGCAGCTCGACCACAGGGAGGGGCACTGAAGCTTTCTTT	CASSSTTGRGTEAFF
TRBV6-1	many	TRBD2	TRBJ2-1	TGTGCCAGCAGGCCGGGACTAGCGGGAGGGCCGGACTACAATGAGCAGTTCTTC	CASRPGLAGGPDYNEQFF
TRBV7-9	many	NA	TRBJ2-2	TGTGCCAGCGACAGGACTGGGAGGAGCACCGGGGAGCTGTTTTTT	CASDRTGRSTGELFF
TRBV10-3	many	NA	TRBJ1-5	TGTGCCACTCAAGACGCCATAAGTCCCCAGCATTTT	CATQDAISPQHF
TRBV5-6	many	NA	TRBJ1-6	TGTGCCAGCAGCGTTACAGGGTCCTCACCCCTCCACTTT	CASSVTGSSPLHF
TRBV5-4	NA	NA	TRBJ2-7	TGTGCCAGCAGCCCCGGATTGACAGCGAGCTACGAGCAGTACTTC	CASSPGLTASYEQYF
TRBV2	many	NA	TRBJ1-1	TGTGCCAGCAGTGAAGAAATGGCCAGGACTGAAGCTTTCTTT	CASSEEMARTEAFF
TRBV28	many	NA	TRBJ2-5	TGTGCCAGCAGTCAAGGCTCGGAAGAGACCCAGTACTTC	CASSQGSEETQYF
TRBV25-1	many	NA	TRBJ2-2	TGTGCCAGCAGTGACCACAACTGGCCCCTGAACGGGGAGCTGTTTTTT	CASSDHNWPLNGELFF
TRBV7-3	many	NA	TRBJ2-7	TGTGCCAGCGCAAGTGGGGTAGGGATCGGCTACGAGCAGTACTTC	CASASGVGIGYEQYF
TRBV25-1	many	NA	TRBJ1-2	TGTGCCAGCAGTGAAGCCGGGATCCGCAACTATGGCTACACCTTC	CASSEAGIRNYGYTF
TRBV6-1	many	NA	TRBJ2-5	TGTGCCAGCAGACCCCGGCAGGGGAGTGAGACCCAGTACTTC	CASRPRQGSETQYF
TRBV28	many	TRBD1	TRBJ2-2	TGTGCCAGCAGTGATCGGGGACAGGGCGCCGGGGAGCTGTTTTTT	CASSDRGQGAGELFF
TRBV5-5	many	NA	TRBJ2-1	TGTGCCAGCAGCTTGGTTACGAGGGCATCCTACAATGAGCAGTTCTTC	CASSLVTRASYNEQFF
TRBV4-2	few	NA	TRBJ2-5	TGTGCCAGCAGCCACCCTGGCCTAGATGCGACCCAGTACTTC	CASSHPGLDATQYF
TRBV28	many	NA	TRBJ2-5	TGTGCCAGCAGTCCCCCCCCCTCCAGGGTGGGAGAGACCCAGTACTTC	CASSPPPSRVGETQYF
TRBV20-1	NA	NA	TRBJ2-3	TGCAGTGCTAGTGGTACGGGCGGGGTAACAGATACGCAGTATTTT	CSASGTGGVTDTQYF
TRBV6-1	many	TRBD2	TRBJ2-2	TGTGCCAGCAGTAACCTAGCGGGAGGGTACACCGGGGAGCTGTTTTTT	CASSNLAGGYTGELFF
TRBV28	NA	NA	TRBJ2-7	TGTGCCAGCAGTTCAAGACAGGCTATTGAGCAGTACTTC	CASSSRQAIEQYF
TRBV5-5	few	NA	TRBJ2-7	TGTGCCAGCAGCTCGGTACAGGGCCGAAGCTCCTACGAGCAGTACTTC	CASSSVQGRSSYEQYF
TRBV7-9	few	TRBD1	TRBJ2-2	TGTGCCAGCAGCCCAACCGCAGGGGGCGTAACCGGGGAGCTGTTTTTT	CASSPTAGGVTGELFF
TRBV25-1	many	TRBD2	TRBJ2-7	TGTGCCAGCAGTGAAGAGGCCCTAGCGGGAGGGCCATACGAGCAGTACTTC	CASSEEALAGGPYEQYF
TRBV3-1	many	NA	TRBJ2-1	TGTGCCAGCAGCCAATGGATCAATGAGCAGTTCTTC	CASSQWINEQFF
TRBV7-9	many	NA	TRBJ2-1	TGTGCCAGCAGCTTCAGGCTAGCGCTCAACAATGAGCAGTTCTTC	CASSFRLALNNEQFF
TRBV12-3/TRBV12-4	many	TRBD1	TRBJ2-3	TGTGCCAGCAGTTTACCACCCCGACAGGGGCCAGATACGCAGTATTTT	CASSLPPRQGPDTQYF
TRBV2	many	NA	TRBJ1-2	TGTGCCAGCAACGGGGGCACTGGCTATGGCTACACCTTC	CASNGGTGYGYTF
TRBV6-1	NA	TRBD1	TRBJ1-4	TGTGCCAGCACCCAAATTCGGACCGGGACAGGGGGACTTAATGAAAAACTGTTTTTT	CASTQIRTGTGGLNEKLFF
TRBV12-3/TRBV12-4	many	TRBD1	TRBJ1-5	TGTGCCAGCAGTTCCCAGACAGGGGGCTTGGAGCCCCAGCATTTT	CASSSQTGGLEPQHF
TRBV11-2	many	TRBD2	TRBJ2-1	TGTGCCAGCAGCCGCCCCGGGACTAGCAATGAGCAGTTCTTC	CASSRPGTSNEQFF
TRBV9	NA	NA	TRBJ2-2	TGTGCCAGCAGCCCGGTATGGAGGCCCTGGGGCGGGGAGCTGTTTTTT	CASSPVWRPWGGELFF
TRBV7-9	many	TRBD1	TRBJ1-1	TGTGCCAGCAGCGAAAAAACACAGGGGGCGGCTGAAGCTTTCTTT	CASSEKTQGAAEAFF
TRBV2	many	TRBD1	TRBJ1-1	TGTGCCAGCAAAATGACAGGGGCCCCTGAAGCTTTCTTT	CASKMTGAPEAFF
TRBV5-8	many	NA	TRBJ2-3	TGTGCCAGCAGCTTGGTGGAGTTGGGAACAGATACGCAGTATTTT	CASSLVELGTDTQYF
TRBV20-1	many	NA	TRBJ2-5	TGCAGTGCTAGTACGTTCAGGGGAGAAGTTATAGGAGAGACCCAGTACTTC	CSASTFRGEVIGETQYF